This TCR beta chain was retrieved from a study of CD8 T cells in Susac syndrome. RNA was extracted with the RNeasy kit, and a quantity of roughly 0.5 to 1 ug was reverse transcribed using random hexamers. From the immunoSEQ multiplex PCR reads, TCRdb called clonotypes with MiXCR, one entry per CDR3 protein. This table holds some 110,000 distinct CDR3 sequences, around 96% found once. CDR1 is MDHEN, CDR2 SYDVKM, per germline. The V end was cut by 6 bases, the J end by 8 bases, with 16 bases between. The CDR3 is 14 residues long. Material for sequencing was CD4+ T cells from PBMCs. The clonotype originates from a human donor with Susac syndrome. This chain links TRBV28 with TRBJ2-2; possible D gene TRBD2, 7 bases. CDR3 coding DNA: TGTGCCAGCAGACCAAAGGGGGGGCCGGGGGAGCTGTTTTTT. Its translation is CASRPKGGPGELFF.